One and the same sample provided the 11 T cell receptor beta chains below, sequenced in a study of response to subunit inactivated influenza vaccine. TCRdb analysed the RT-PCR reads with MiXCR anew, one entry per CDR3 protein. The table lists around 200,000 distinct CDR3 sequences, around 9% of them singletons. The sequencing here drew on non-naive T cells sorted from PBMCs, taken on the day of vaccination. The receptors were sampled from a man aged 45 to 65 who received an inactivated influenza vaccine.

The V and J genes are TRBV12-3 or TRBV12-4 and TRBJ1-1; D is possibly TRBD1 (6 bases). This CDR3 region has 13 residues. The V gene lost 3 bases and the J gene lost 4 bases, with 9 bases spanning the gap. CDR3 in amino acids: CASSFGQITEAFF. The CDR3 nucleotides are TGTGCCAGCAGTTTCGGACAGATCACTGAAGCTTTCTTT.

The chain employs TRBV9 and TRBJ2-4, with D perhaps TRBD1 or TRBD2 (5 bases each). Trimming cost V 0 bases and J 8 bases, with 12 bases left between them. CDR3 size: 14 residues. Germline V gene sequence: CDR1 SGDLS, CDR2 YYNGEE. The CDR3 coding sequence is TGTGCCAGCAGCGTAGACGGGGCTGGGGACATTCAGTACTTC. It specifies CASSVDGAGDIQYF. The complete variable domain, with remaining parts taken from reference TRBV9 and TRBJ2-4, reads DSGVTQTPKHLITATGQRVTLRCSPRSGDLSVYWYQQSLDQGLQFLIQYYNGEERAKGNILERFSAQQFPDLHSELNLSSLELGDSALYFCASSVDGAGDIQYFGAGTRLSVL.

The table lists this clonotype with many counts. At one of its ends the junction is not consistent with the germline gene, which may arise from a read error. In DNA form, the CDR3 reads TGTGCCAGCAGTCGCGGAGGGACAGGGACCCTCTTC. Translation gives CASSRGGTGTLF. The V and J genes are TRBV12-3 or TRBV12-4 and TRBJ2-7; the match to TRBD1 covers 9 bases. There are 12 residues in the CDR3.

This clonotype was picked up many times. The chain couples TRBV5-5 to TRBJ2-5; D is ambiguous. CDR1 and CDR2 from the germline V gene are SGHKS and YYEKEE (reference sequence). CDR3 length: 15 amino acids. V was cut by 0 bases and J by 2 bases, with 11 bases left in between. The CDR3 here is CASSLDGREQETQYF. The CDR3 DNA is TGTGCCAGCAGCTTGGACGGCAGAGAACAAGAGACCCAGTACTTC.

This clonotype was seen ten or more times. The chain uses TRBV3-1 and TRBJ1-5; D is unclear. Germline V CDR1 and CDR2: LGHDT, YNNKEL (reference sequence). V shed 0 bases and J shed 6 bases, with 9 bases lying between them. The CDR3 consists of 14 residues. This CDR3 is CASSQDPYGQPQHF. CDR3 sequence (DNA): TGTGCCAGCAGCCAAGATCCCTATGGTCAGCCCCAGCATTTT. The full variable domain, in which reference TRBV3-1 and TRBJ1-5 provide the parts outside the CDR3, is DTAVSQTPKYLVTQMGNDKSIKCEQNLGHDTMYWYKQDSKKFLKIMFSYNNKELIINETVPNRFSPKSPDKAHLNLHINSLELGDSAVYFCASSQDPYGQPQHFGDGTRLSIL.

The sample holds a few counts of this clonotype. The V and J genes are TRBV7-2 and TRBJ2-5; 13 bases are shared with TRBD2. Germline-derived CDR1 and CDR2 are SGHTA and FQGNSA. This CDR3 region has 16 residues. The V gene end was trimmed by 2 bases and the J gene end by 5 bases; junction bases not matched to a gene: 5. CDR3 sequence reads: CASSLTSGGAYETQYF. In nucleotides, the CDR3 is TGTGCCAGCAGCTTAACTAGCGGGGGGGCCTATGAGACCCAGTACTTC.

This clonotype came up a few times. The chain has TRBV21-1 and TRBJ2-7. TRBV21-1 is tagged as a pseudogene. The CDR3 loop spans 16 amino acids. CDR3 bases: TGTGCCAGCAGCAACGGGCTCGATGGTTGCTCCTACGAGCAGTACTTC. This sequence encodes CASSNGLDGCSYEQYF.

The V call is TRBV12-3 or TRBV12-4, the J call TRBJ2-1; 9 positions agree with TRBD2. Trimming at V came to 6 bases and at J to 6 bases, leaving 12 bases not matched to a gene. This CDR3 has 16 amino acids. The CDR3 protein is CASSPGTSLTPNEQFF. The CDR3 nucleotides read TGTGCCAGCAGCCCCGGGACTAGCTTAACTCCCAATGAGCAGTTCTTC.

The chain is built from TRBV5-6 and TRBJ2-7, with TRBD2 identical over 15 bases. Trimming took 4 bases from V and 12 from J; bases not matched to a gene: 8. Germline loops: CDR1 SGHDT, CDR2 YYEEEE. The CDR3 totals 14 residues. This chain's CDR3 is CASSEGLAGGGGYF. The CDR3, as DNA: TGTGCCAGCAGCGAGGGACTAGCGGGAGGTGGTGGGTACTTC.

This chain uses TRBV3-1 with TRBJ2-7; D remains unclear. This CDR3 is built from 14 residues. The V end lost 4 bases, the J end lost 4 bases, and 14 bases lay between the germline ends. The germline gives CDR1 LGHDT, CDR2 YNNKEL (reference sequence). The CDR3 reads CASSRQNDRYEQYF. The DNA for the CDR3 is TGTGCCAGCAGCCGTCAGAACGACCGGTACGAGCAGTACTTC.

The table lists this clonotype with a few counts. The chain employs TRBV6-1 and TRBJ2-3; 11 bases agree with TRBD1. V dropped 8 bases and J dropped 4; count of bases not matched to a gene: 2. Germline V gene data show CDR1 as MNHNS and CDR2 as SASEGT. CDR3 length equals 13 residues. CDR3 region: CASGTGGSDTQYF. Here the CDR3 DNA reads TGTGCCAGCGGGACAGGGGGTTCAGATACGCAGTATTTT.